This T cell receptor beta chain was captured in a study of blood T cell repertoires in COVID-19. The wider study: Samples of COVID-19 (acute and convalescent) were obtained from the United States, Italy and Spain. Nucleic acid was either cDNA or gDNA, and it came from T cells, B-cell-depleted T cells, or PBMCs.

TCRdb's copy holds only in-frame clones and misses some; the assay was immunoSEQ multiplex PCR. There are 470,000 or so clones in the sample; roughly 85% occur only once, and about 3.2% lies in the top ten. The V end was cut by 10 bases, the J end by 2 bases, with 15 bases between. CDR1 and CDR2 from the germline V gene are LNHDA and SQIVND (reference sequence). The CDR3 has 13 residues. The sequenced material came from peripheral blood. The clonotype originates from a human donor in a cohort sampled during active COVID-19. The chain recombines TRBV19 with TRBJ2-7; tentative D call: TRBD1 (5 bases). The CDR3 loop is CATQGQGAYEQYF. The CDR3 DNA reads as TGTGCCACCCAAGGGCAGGGCGCCTACGAGCAGTACTTC.